This T cell receptor (beta chain) was found in a study of blood T cell repertoires in COVID-19 (dated by TCRdb to the early 2020s). Regarding the research as a whole: Samples covering the acute and convalescent phases of COVID-19 were provided by collaborators in the United States, Italy and Spain. Where HLA class I and class II types were available, the types were taken from metadata supplied by the sample provider, not from assay-based typing. Samples were obtained from the ongoing ImmuneRACE study (first 160 participants) and from some 1,300 subjects provided by 6 global collaborators. The dataset comprised deeply sampled blood TCRbeta repertoires from subjects exposed to, actively infected with, or recovered from COVID-19. A de-identified subject ID, COVID-19 status, age in years and sex were almost always included in the sample metadata. The prospective study material was composed of cDNA or gDNA derived from T cells, B-cell-depleted T cells, or PBMCs. The repertoires were released in a freely available public database meant as a resource for research on the immune response to SARS-CoV-2.

Broader findings and caveats from the paper: Clinical and demographic metadata were provided uncurated, with the amount varying by source and participant.

TCRbeta CDR3 regions were amplified from genomic DNA by means of the immunoSEQ Assay, a bias-controlled multiplex PCR. The original methods were these. Within the assay, amplification of reference gene primers was used to estimate how many nucleated cells each sample contained. To quantify the absolute abundance of each unique TCRbeta CDR3 rearrangement, sequence reads were collapsed and filtered. For each sample, productive Simpson clonality was calculated by taking the square root of Simpson's diversity index across productive rearrangements. TCRdb took over this immuneACCESS table, retaining in-frame rearrangements with V and J assigned. Such tables are incomplete; in checked studies, under half of the missing clones stem from an unresolved V gene, and the remainder is unexplained. The V and J calls and the clone size are those of that table, but D and trimming were determined from the DNA. The sample includes 100,000 to 120,000 clones, with around 85% observed a single time. The ten largest clonotypes hold less than 2% of the sample.

The collaborating institutions used their own protocols to collect whole blood in K2EDTA tubes. For TCRbeta analysis, collaborators shipped samples as frozen whole blood, isolated PBMCs, or DNA extracted from either of those sample types. Concerning this clone: No cognate antigen has been identified for it. There are no base qualities to consult, and no much larger clone falls within one base.

Sequenced sample: peripheral blood. The origin of this receptor is a man in his fifties or sixties with acute or convalescent COVID-19.

In nucleotide form, the sequence is TGTGCCAGCAGTTACAGGAGGAGACAGGGGTTCGGGGAGCTGTTTTTT. Translated, this is CASSYRRRQGFGELFF. The chain is made from TRBV6-5 and TRBJ2-2; 8 central bases correspond to TRBD1. Spanning cysteine to phenylalanine, the CDR3 consists of 16 amino acids. Kept here is only the CDR3 DNA, which spans 48 bases and is read in frame from base 1. From the germline V gene, CDR1 is MNHEY and CDR2 is SVGAGI. For this chain, trimming is 2 bases at the V end and 7 bases at the J end, and the number of junction bases without a gene match is 9.